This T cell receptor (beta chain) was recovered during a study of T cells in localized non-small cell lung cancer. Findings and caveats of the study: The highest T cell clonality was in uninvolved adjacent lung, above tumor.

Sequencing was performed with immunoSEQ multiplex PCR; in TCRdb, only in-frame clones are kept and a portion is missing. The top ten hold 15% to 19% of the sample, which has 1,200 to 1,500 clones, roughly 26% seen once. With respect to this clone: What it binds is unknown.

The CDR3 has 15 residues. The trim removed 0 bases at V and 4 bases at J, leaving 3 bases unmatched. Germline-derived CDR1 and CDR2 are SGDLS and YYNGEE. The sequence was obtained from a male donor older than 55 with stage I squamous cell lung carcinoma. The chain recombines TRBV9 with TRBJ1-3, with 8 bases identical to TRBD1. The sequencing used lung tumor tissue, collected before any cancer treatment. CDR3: CASSVEGQAGNTIYF. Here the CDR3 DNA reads TGTGCCAGCAGCGTAGAGGGACAGGCGGGAAACACCATATATTTT.